The clone carrying this T cell receptor beta chain was picked up a small number of times. Its antigen is unidentified. The sample comes from a study of T-cell memory formation after mild COVID-19. Via MiXCR, TCRdb re-called the 5' RACE reads, giving one row per CDR3 protein. The sample yields over 350,000 distinct CDR3 sequences, about 17% seen once. Study conclusions and caveats: Chiefly within CM and EM were the contracting CD4+ clones; CD8+ ones were within EMRA. Confirmation of SARS-CoV-2 specificity was lacking for second-wave clones peaking day 37. Later expanders leaned CD4+, whereas clones that contracted between day 15 and 85 were balanced CD4/CD8.

The receptor was isolated from a man in his late teens or twenties who had mild COVID-19 (a few samples of this study predate the infection). Cell type and time point are not known. The sequencing sample was made of PBMCs or a T cell subset sorted from them (not recorded which).

CDR3 in amino acids: CSVRTTLEAFF. The CDR3 nucleotides are TGCAGCGTTCGAACGACACTTGAAGCTTTCTTT. This chain links TRBV29-1 with TRBJ1-1; D uncertain. CDR1 and CDR2 from the germline V gene are SQVTM and ANQGSEA. V was shortened by 5 bases and J by 7 bases, with 11 bases between the two germline ends. The CDR3 totals 11 residues.